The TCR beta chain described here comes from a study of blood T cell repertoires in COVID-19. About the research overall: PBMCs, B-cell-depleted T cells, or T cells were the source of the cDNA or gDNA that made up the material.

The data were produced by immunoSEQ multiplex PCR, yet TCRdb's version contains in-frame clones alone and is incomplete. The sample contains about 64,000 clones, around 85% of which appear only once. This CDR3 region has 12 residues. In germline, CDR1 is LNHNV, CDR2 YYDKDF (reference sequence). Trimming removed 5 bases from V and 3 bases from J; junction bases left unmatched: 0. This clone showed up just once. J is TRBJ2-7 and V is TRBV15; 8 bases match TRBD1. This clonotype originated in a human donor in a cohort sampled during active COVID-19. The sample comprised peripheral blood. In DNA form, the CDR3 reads TGTGCCACCAGCGACAGGGGCTACGAGCAGTACTTC. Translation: CATSDRGYEQYF.